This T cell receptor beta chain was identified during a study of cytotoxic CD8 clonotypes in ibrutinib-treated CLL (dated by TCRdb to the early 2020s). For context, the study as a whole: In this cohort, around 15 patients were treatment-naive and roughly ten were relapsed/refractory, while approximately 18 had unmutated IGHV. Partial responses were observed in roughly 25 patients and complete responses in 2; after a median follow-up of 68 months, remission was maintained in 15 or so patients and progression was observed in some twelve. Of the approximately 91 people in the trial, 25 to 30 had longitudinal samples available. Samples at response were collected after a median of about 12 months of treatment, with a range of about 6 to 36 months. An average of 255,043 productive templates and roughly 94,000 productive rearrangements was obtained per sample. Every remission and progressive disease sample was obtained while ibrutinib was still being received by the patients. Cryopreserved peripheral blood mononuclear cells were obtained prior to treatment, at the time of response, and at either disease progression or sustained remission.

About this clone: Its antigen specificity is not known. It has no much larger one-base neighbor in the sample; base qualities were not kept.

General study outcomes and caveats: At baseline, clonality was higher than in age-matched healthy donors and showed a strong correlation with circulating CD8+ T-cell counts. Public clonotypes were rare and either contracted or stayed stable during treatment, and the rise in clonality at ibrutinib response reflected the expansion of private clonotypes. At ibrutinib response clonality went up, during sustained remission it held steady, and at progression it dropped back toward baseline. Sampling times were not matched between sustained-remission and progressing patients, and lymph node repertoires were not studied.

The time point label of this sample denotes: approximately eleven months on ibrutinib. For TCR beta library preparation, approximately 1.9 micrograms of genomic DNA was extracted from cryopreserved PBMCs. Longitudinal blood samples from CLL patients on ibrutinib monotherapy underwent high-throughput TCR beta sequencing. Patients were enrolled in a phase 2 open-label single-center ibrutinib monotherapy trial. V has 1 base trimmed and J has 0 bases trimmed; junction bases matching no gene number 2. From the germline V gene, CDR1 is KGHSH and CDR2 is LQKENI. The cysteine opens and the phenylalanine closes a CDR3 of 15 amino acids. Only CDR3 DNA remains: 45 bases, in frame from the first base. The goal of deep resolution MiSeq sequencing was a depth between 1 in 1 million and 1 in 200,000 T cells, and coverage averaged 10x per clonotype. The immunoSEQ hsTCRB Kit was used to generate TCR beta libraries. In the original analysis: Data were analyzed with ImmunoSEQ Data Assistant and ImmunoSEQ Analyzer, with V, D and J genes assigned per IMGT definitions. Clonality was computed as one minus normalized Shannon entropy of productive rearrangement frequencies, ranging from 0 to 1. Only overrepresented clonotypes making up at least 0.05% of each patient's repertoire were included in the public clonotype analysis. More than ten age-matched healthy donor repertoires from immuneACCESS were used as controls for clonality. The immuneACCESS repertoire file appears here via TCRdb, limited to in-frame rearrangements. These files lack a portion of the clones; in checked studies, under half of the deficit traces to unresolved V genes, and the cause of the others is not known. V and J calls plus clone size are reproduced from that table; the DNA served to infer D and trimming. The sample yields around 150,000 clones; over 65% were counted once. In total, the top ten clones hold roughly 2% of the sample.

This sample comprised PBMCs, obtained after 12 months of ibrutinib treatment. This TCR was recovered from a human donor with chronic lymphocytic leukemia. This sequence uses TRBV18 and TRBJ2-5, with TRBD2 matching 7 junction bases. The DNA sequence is TGTGCCAGCTCACCACAACTAGCGAACCAAGAGACCCAGTACTTC. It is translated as CASSPQLANQETQYF.